A selection of T cell receptor beta chains follows, all from one sample in a study of blood T cell repertoires in COVID-19. Generated by immunoSEQ multiplex PCR, the TCRdb table keeps only in-frame clones and is missing some. The table has about 270,000 clones, 75% to 90% seen once. The specimen was PBMCs or T cells enriched from blood (not recorded which). The receptors shown here come from a woman aged 25-40 years with acute COVID-19. CDR3s include the opening cysteine and the closing phenylalanine or tryptophan.

TRBV27	CPRWNTIYF
TRBV25-1	CASIGGSPGELFF
TRBV7-9	CASPPSDRDSYEQYF
TRBV27	CASSLGQGLSPLHF
TRBV5-1	CASSRAGDGANVLTF
TRBV2	CASSELAGTVGYTF
TRBV29-1	CSARQGHGYTF
TRBV13	CASSLVGTSGSSEQFF
TRBV11-1	CASSLKYRDTEAFF
TRBV27	CASTLGQGAGISTDTQYF
TRBV23-1	CASSHDDGGEGRETQYF
TRBV5-8	CASSERQGRSTDTQYF
TRBV6-1	CASSDPGTSGRSSYNEQFF
TRBV30	CAWSDRQTVNTGELFF
TRBV7-3	CASSLTLAGVTNEQFF
TRBV28	CASNPLRGGDGNTIYF
TRBV2	CASKPRLNYEQYF
TRBV28	CASTSLLYEQYF
TRBV9	CASSVEGFGGNEQYF
TRBV9	CASSVPEDTGELFF
TRBV9	CASSVEHGTGELFF
TRBV14	CASSPYRIPGTGELFF
TRBV7-9	CASSQLAGNEQFF
TRBV4-1	CASSQAGTLYEQYF
TRBV18	CASSDRNQETQYF
TRBV15	CATSRDRSGNYNEQFF
TRBV28	CASTFGSRLESNSPLHF
TRBV28	CASSGGLAGYIGELFF
TRBV4-1	CASSQKPPPFGRESVLTGELFF
TRBV24-1	CATSDRLAGDFGDTQYF
TRBV2	CASNPDREGSPLHF
TRBV27	CASSLTSGLIYSQYF
TRBV28	CASSRGIAGKVSYEQYF
TRBV7-8	CASSLATGGHYEQYF
TRBV27	CASSLPGHITDTQYF
TRBV3-1/TRBV3-2	CASSPRADTQYF
TRBV27	CASRYIGQLNSPLHF
TRBV30	CAWSSSSRLAGFSEQFF
TRBV6-2/TRBV6-3	CASSAGRRDRETEAFF
TRBV18	CASSPGPNTEAFF
TRBV29-1	CSVFQGQETQYF
TRBV28	CASTFGGRGTGELFF
TRBV6-2/TRBV6-3	CASSTGRGTDTQYF